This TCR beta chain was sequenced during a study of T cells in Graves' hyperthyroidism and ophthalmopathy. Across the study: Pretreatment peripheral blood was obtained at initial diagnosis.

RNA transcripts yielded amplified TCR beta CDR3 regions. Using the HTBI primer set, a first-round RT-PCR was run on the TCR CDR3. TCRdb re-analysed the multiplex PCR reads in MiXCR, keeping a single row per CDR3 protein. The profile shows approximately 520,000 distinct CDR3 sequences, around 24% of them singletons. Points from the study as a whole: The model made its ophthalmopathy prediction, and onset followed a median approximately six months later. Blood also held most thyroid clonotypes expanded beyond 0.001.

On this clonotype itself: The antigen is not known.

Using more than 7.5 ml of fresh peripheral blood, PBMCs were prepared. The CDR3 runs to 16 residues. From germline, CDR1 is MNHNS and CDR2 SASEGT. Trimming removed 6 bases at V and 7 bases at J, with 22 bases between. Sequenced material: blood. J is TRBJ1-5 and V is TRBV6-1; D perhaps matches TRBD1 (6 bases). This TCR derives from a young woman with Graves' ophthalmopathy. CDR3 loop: CASRGTGTRRGQPQHF. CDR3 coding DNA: TGTGCCAGCAGGGGAACCGGGACAAGAAGGGGACAGCCCCAGCATTTT.